The entry below gives a single TCR beta chain sequence along with its context. Those who participated ranged in age from roughly 18 to 95 years and resided in about 24 US areas. This sample is part of a study of blood T cell repertoires in COVID-19. Study-level information: COVID-19 samples, acute and convalescent, were from the United States, Italy and Spain. Sample material is recorded as cDNA or gDNA derived from T cells, B-cell-depleted T cells, or PBMCs.

In the original processing: Counts of nucleated cells, estimated from reference gene primer amplification, were obtained. TCRdb's table, derived via immunoSEQ multiplex PCR, lists solely in-frame clones and lacks some. That table supplies the V and J calls and clone size; D and trimming were determined from the DNA. The table lists 300,000 or so clones, 65% to 90% of them singletons. Germline V gives CDR1 SNHLY, CDR2 FYNNEI. CDR3 length: 12 residues. With 5 bases removed from V and 7 bases from J, the gap between germline ends came to 11 bases. The origin of this receptor is a woman younger than 30 who had recovered from COVID-19. The chain couples TRBV2 to TRBJ1-1; possible D gene TRBD1, 5 bases. What was sequenced was PBMCs or T cells enriched from blood (not recorded which). Here the CDR3 reads CASSSWGGEAFF. The CDR3 coding sequence is TGTGCCAGCAGTTCTTGGGGGGGTGAAGCTTTCTTT.